The entry below describes one TCR beta chain. TCRdb re-derived calls from the PCR reads in MiXCR, one entry per CDR3 protein. This sample carries fewer than 2,500 distinct CDR3 sequences, 45% to 55% of them seen once, and the ten largest clones take about 50%. The data stem from a study of immune characterization of retroperitoneal liposarcoma. There are 14 residues in the CDR3. Trimming removed 2 bases at V and 6 bases at J, with 13 bases between. CDR1 and CDR2 from the germline V gene are SGHDT and YYEEEE. Sequencing was performed on tumor tissue. This chain joins TRBV5-6 and TRBJ2-3; D gene ambiguous. This receptor was identified in a female donor with retroperitoneal liposarcoma. The CDR3 DNA reads as TGTGCCAGCAGCTTAAGGCAGAGCAAGGATACGCAGTATTTT. Its protein is CASSLRQSKDTQYF.